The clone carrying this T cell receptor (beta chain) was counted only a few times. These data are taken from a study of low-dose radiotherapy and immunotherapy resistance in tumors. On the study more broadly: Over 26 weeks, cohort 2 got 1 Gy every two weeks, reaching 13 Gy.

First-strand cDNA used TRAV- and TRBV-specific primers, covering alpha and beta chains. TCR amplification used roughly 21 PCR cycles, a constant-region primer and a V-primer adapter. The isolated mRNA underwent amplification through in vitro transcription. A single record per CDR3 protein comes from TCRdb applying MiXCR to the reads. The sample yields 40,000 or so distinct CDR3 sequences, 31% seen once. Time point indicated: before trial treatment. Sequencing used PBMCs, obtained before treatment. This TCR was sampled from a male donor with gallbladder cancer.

CDR3 DNA sequence: TGTGCCAGCAGCCCTCAGGGGGGAAACACCATATATTTT. It encodes CASSPQGGNTIYF. The rearrangement links TRBV6-2 or TRBV6-3 to TRBJ1-3; tentative D call: TRBD1 (6 bases). Looked up from germline, CDR1 is MNHEY and CDR2 is SVGEGT. This CDR3 contains 13 residues. Trimming stripped 6 bases from V and 4 bases from J, with 10 bases between.